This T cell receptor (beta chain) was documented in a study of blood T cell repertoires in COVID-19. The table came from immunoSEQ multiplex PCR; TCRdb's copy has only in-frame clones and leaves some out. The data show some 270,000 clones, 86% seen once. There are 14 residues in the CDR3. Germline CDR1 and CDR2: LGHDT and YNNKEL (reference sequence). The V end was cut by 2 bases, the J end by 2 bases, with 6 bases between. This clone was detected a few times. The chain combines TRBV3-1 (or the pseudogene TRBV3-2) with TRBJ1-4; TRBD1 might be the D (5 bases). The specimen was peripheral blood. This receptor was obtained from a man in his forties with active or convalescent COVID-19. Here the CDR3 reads CASSQRQTNEKLFF. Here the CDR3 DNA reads TGTGCCAGCAGCCAACGACAGACTAATGAAAAACTGTTTTTT.